This TCR beta chain was sequenced for a study of OX40 agonist ivuxolimab in advanced cancers. The overall study: The group had a mean age of about 64 years, ranged from roughly 23 to 79, and was approximately 81% male. Partial responses occurred in Three dose-escalation patients, one with hepatocellular carcinoma and two with cutaneous melanoma.

Study-level points and caveats: Those patients achieving a partial response at 0.1-3.0 mg/kg showed among the lowest clonal expansion. Expanded peripheral T cell antigen specificity was not determined.

V dropped 2 bases and J dropped 13; count of bases not matched to a gene: 10. CDR1 is ENHRY, CDR2 SYGVKD, per germline. The CDR3 is 13 residues long. The method was immunoSEQ multiplex PCR; TCRdb's version includes in-frame clones alone and lacks a portion of them. This repertoire shows over 80,000 clones, roughly 86% found once; its top ten account for about 4%. This clone was observed a single time. The antigen remains undetermined. The source material was CD4+ or CD8+ T cells sorted from blood, sampled in a trial of the OX40 agonist ivuxolimab. This TCR came from an adult with an advanced solid tumor such as melanoma, head and neck, liver or kidney cancer. This chain links TRBV10-3 with TRBJ1-2, with TRBD1 identical over 7 bases. CDR3 in DNA: TGTGCCATCAGTGAGGGAGACAGGGAAAGAGCCACCTTC. This sequence encodes CAISEGDRERATF.